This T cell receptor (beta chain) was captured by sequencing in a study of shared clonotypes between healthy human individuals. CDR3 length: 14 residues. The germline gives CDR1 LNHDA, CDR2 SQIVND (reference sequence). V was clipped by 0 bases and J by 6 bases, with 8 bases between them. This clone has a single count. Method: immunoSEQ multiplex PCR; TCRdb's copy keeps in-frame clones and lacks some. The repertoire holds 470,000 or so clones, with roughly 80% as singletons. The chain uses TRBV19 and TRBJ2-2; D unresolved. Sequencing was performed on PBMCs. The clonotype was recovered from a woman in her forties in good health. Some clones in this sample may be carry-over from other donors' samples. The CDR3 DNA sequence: TGTGCCAGTAGTATAGACAGGCAACCCGGGGAGCTGTTTTTT. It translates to CASSIDRQPGELFF.